This T cell receptor beta chain was found in a study of T cell responses to AZD1222 COVID-19 vaccine. Germline V gene data show CDR1 as LNHNV and CDR2 as YYDKDF (reference sequence). This CDR3 contains 14 residues. Trimming took 3 bases from V and 8 from J; bases not matched to a gene: 5. Clones were sequenced by immunoSEQ multiplex PCR, and TCRdb holds only the in-frame ones, with some missing. Seen here are roughly 120,000 clones, approximately 85% observed once, and the top ten hold roughly 3.9%. This clone was found a few times. The V and J genes are TRBV15 and TRBJ1-4, with 8 positions matching TRBD1. Sequencing was performed on peripheral blood, taken on day 0 of MenACWY control vaccination. The receptor comes from an adult in good health. The CDR3 here is CATSRGQVHEKLFF. In nucleotides, the CDR3 is TGTGCCACCAGCAGGGGACAGGTCCACGAAAAACTGTTTTTT.